Listed here are 28 T cell receptor beta chains from one sample, sequenced in a study of control samples from healthy donors and cancer patients. Sequenced by immunoSEQ multiplex PCR; TCRdb stores in-frame clones only, minus some. The table lists about 150,000 clones, 89% of them singletons, with 4.9% in the top ten. Sequenced material: blood. These receptors all come from a young man in good health.

This chain uses TRBV7-9 with TRBJ1-1; D not resolved. This CDR3 region has 14 residues. Germline CDR1 is SEHNR and CDR2 is FQNEAQ (reference sequence). The V gene lost 5 bases and the J gene lost 1 base, with 11 bases spanning the gap. CDR3 sequence reads: CASSPVQWNTEAFF. CDR3 nucleotide sequence: TGTGCCAGCAGCCCAGTTCAGTGGAACACTGAAGCTTTCTTT.

The genes are TRBV7-8 and TRBJ1-1; no reliable D call. V was pared by 1 base and J by 5 bases, with 11 bases between. The germline gives CDR1 SGHVS, CDR2 FQNEAQ. The CDR3 runs to 14 residues. CDR3 loop: CASSLDARNTEAFF. CDR3 nucleotides: TGTGCCAGCAGCTTAGACGCGAGAAATACTGAAGCTTTCTTT. The whole variable domain, remainder taken from reference TRBV7-8 and TRBJ1-1, is GAGVSQSPRYKVAKRGQDVALRCDPISGHVSLFWYQQALGQGPEFLTYFQNEAQLDKSGLPSDRFFAERPEGSVSTLKIQRTQQEDSAVYLCASSLDARNTEAFFGQGTRLTVV.

V gene TRBV9 combines with J gene TRBJ2-5; unclear D gene. This CDR3 region has 14 residues. Germline V lookup: CDR1 SGDLS, CDR2 YYNGEE. Trimming cost V 1 base and J 0 bases, with 7 bases left between them. CDR3 sequence (DNA): TGTGCCAGCAGCGTATCAGCGTACCAAGAGACCCAGTACTTC. Translation: CASSVSAYQETQYF. Together with reference TRBV9 and TRBJ2-5, the CDR3 gives the full variable domain: DSGVTQTPKHLITATGQRVTLRCSPRSGDLSVYWYQQSLDQGLQFLIQYYNGEERAKGNILERFSAQQFPDLHSELNLSSLELGDSALYFCASSVSAYQETQYFGPGTRLLVL.

Regarding this clone: A junction boundary mismatches the germline segment, possibly from a read error. The V gene is TRBV12-3 or TRBV12-4, the J gene TRBJ2-7; 12 bases align to TRBD2. CDR3 length equals 13 residues. CDR3 nucleotides: TGTGCCAGCACCTCAGGACTAGCGGGGTCCTGGAACTTC. Protein: CASTSGLAGSWNF.

The chain couples TRBV5-1 to TRBJ2-1, with D perhaps matching TRBD2 (5 bases). V lost 4 bases and J lost 8, with 13 bases in between. This CDR3 has 13 amino acids. Germline V CDR1 and CDR2: SGHRS, YFSETQ. The CDR3, as DNA: TGCGCCAGCAGCCCGAATACGGGGTATGAGCAGTTCTTC. Protein: CASSPNTGYEQFF.

The table lists this clone with a count of one. The chain joins TRBV5-1 to TRBJ2-1; no clear D gene. Trimming cost V 0 bases and J 10 bases, with 8 bases left between them. The CDR3 totals 12 residues. Per germline, CDR1 SGHRS and CDR2 YFSETQ. CDR3 protein: CASSLEYNEQFF. CDR3 DNA: TGCGCCAGCAGCTTGGAATATAACGAGCAGTTCTTC.

The rearrangement joins TRBV19 to TRBJ2-3; 9 positions agree with TRBD1. The CDR3 consists of 17 residues. The germline V gene has CDR1 LNHDA and CDR2 SQIVND (reference sequence). The ends lost 7 bases at V and 6 bases at J; junction bases unmatched: 17. The CDR3 is CASTPIGRDRARDTQYF. The CDR3 DNA sequence: TGTGCCAGTACCCCCATAGGACGGGACAGGGCAAGGGATACGCAGTATTTT.

The rearrangement joins TRBV25-1 to TRBJ2-1; 7 nucleotides match TRBD1. The junction had 5 bases not matched to a gene; V was cut back by 6 bases and J by 9 bases. The germline V gene encodes CDR1 MGHDK and CDR2 SYGVNS. The CDR3 is 12 amino acids. The CDR3, as DNA: TGTGCCAGCAGGGACAGGTTCCCTGAGCAGTTCTTC. Its translation: CASRDRFPEQFF.

The chain employs TRBV9 and TRBJ1-2, with 10 bases aligning to TRBD1. V was clipped by 3 bases and J by 4 bases; unmatched bases: 9. This CDR3 has 16 amino acids. Germline V gene data show CDR1 as SGDLS and CDR2 as YYNGEE. The CDR3 DNA reads as TGTGCCAGCAGCGCGACAGGGGGCTGGTCGGGCTATGGCTACACCTTC. It translates to CASSATGGWSGYGYTF.

The V and J genes are TRBV6-5 and TRBJ2-2, with D perhaps matching TRBD2 (5 bases). The V and J ends lost 2 bases and 2 bases respectively, with 9 bases between them. CDR1 is MNHEY, CDR2 SVGAGI, per germline. The CDR3 loop spans 15 amino acids. DNA for the CDR3: TGTGCCAGCAGTTACAACGGGGTAAACACCGGGGAGCTGTTTTTT. Translating it yields CASSYNGVNTGELFF.

The chain's CDR3 is CASSARDRGSISTDTQYF. The DNA of the CDR3 is TGTGCCAGCAGCGCGAGGGACAGGGGTTCTATTAGCACAGATACGCAGTATTTT. The rearrangement joins TRBV9 to TRBJ2-3; TRBD1 matches at 10 bases. V was clipped by 3 bases and J by 0 bases; unmatched bases: 10. The CDR3 is 18 amino acids. Per germline, CDR1 SGDLS and CDR2 YYNGEE.

V usage is TRBV7-2 and J usage is TRBJ2-1; D gene unclear. CDR1 is SGHTA, CDR2 FQGNSA, per germline. The V and J ends lost 5 bases and 7 bases respectively, with 12 bases between them. The CDR3 is 13 amino acids. CDR3 coding DNA: TGTGCCAGCAGCACCACCCCCGGTAATGAGCAGTTCTTC. Translation: CASSTTPGNEQFF.

The chain combines TRBV9 with TRBJ2-3, with a weak D call TRBD2 (6 bases). Germline V gives CDR1 SGDLS, CDR2 YYNGEE. Deletions cut 2 bases from V and 6 bases from J, with 16 bases between. The CDR3 has 15 amino acids. CDR3: CASSVGGGLGDTQYF. The CDR3 bases are TGTGCCAGCAGCGTGGGGGGAGGCCTAGGGGATACGCAGTATTTT. Full variable domain (remainder filled in from reference TRBV9 and TRBJ2-3): DSGVTQTPKHLITATGQRVTLRCSPRSGDLSVYWYQQSLDQGLQFLIQYYNGEERAKGNILERFSAQQFPDLHSELNLSSLELGDSALYFCASSVGGGLGDTQYFGPGTRLTVL.

The chain joins TRBV7-2 to TRBJ1-1; 7 bases are shared with TRBD1. The CDR3 has 15 amino acids. Looked up from germline, CDR1 is SGHTA and CDR2 is FQGNSA. V shed 4 bases and J 4 bases; nucleotides not matched to a gene: 9. CDR3 protein: CASSSIQGWGTEAFF. The CDR3 DNA sequence: TGTGCCAGCAGCTCAATACAGGGGTGGGGCACTGAAGCTTTCTTT.

The chain employs TRBV27 and TRBJ1-4; D perhaps matches TRBD1 (5 bases). Germline CDR1 MNHEY, CDR2 SMNVEV (reference sequence). The CDR3 contains 15 residues. V lost 9 bases and J 7 bases, leaving 21 bases between the germline ends. The CDR3 spells CARPRGGGSFEKLFF. In DNA form, the CDR3 reads TGTGCCAGACCCCGGGGCGGGGGGTCCTTTGAAAAACTGTTTTTT.

The chain joins TRBV10-2 to TRBJ1-5, with 8 positions matching TRBD1. The J segment lost 3 bases and the V segment lost 6 bases, leaving 7 bases of the junction unmatched. CDR1 WSHSY and CDR2 SAAADI come from the germline V gene. There are 15 residues in the CDR3. CDR3 residues: CASRNGQGINQPQHF. Written as DNA, the CDR3 is TGCGCCAGCAGAAACGGACAGGGAATCAATCAGCCCCAGCATTTT.

This chain connects TRBV3-1 (or the pseudogene TRBV3-2) to TRBJ2-3; D is unclear. The V end was cut by 5 bases, the J end by 0 bases, with 12 bases between. The germline gives CDR1 LGHDT, CDR2 YNNKEL (reference sequence). CDR3 length: 15 residues. CDR3 residues: CASSISRSSTDTQYF. In DNA, the CDR3 is TGTGCCAGCAGCATCTCTAGGAGTAGCACAGATACGCAGTATTTT.

In this sample, this clone turned up a few times. The rearrangement links TRBV7-2 to TRBJ2-7, with 11 bases lining up with TRBD2. This CDR3 spans 16 amino acids. Per germline, CDR1 SGHTA and CDR2 FQGNSA. The V segment lost 4 bases and the J segment 1 base; nucleotides outside the gene matches: 6. CDR3 in amino acids: CASSSIAGGPSYEQYF. The CDR3 bases are TGTGCCAGCAGCTCGATAGCGGGAGGGCCTTCCTACGAGCAGTACTTC.

In this sample, this clone turned up once. This chain links TRBV4-1 with TRBJ1-1; the match to TRBD1 covers 7 bases. The germline gives CDR1 MGHRA, CDR2 YSYEKL. The ends lost 1 base at V and 4 bases at J; junction bases unmatched: 6. This CDR3 has 15 residues. In DNA form, the CDR3 reads TGCGCCAGCAGCCAAGCCGACAGGGAGGGCACTGAAGCTTTCTTT. This sequence encodes CASSQADREGTEAFF.

The chain links TRBV19 to TRBJ1-1; no clear D gene. The ends were cut back, 2 bases at V and 1 base at J, with 8 bases in the middle. The CDR3 covers 14 residues. Per the germline V gene, CDR1 is LNHDA and CDR2 is SQIVND (reference sequence). For the CDR3, the DNA is TGTGCCAGTAGTATACAGGTACGGAACACTGAAGCTTTCTTT. Amino acid sequence: CASSIQVRNTEAFF.

The CDR3 DNA reads TGTGCCAGCAGTGATTCGGGTCGAAATCAGCCCCAGCATTTT. It encodes CASSDSGRNQPQHF. V and J are TRBV6-1 and TRBJ1-5, with D uncertain. This CDR3 has 14 residues. Looked up from germline, CDR1 is MNHNS and CDR2 is SASEGT. Trimming took 3 bases from V and 4 from J, leaving 10 bases between them.

This chain links TRBV7-2 with TRBJ1-2; D might be TRBD1 (5 bases). CDR1 and CDR2 from the germline V gene are SGHTA and FQGNSA. The CDR3 has 15 residues. Trimming removed 5 bases from V and 0 bases from J, with 13 bases in between. The CDR3 loop is CASSTQGAANYGYTF. CDR3 in DNA: TGTGCCAGCAGCACCCAGGGAGCAGCTAACTATGGCTACACCTTC.

The chain combines TRBV6-1 with TRBJ1-5, with D tentatively TRBD1 (6 bases). The ends were cut back, 2 bases at V and 7 bases at J, with 9 bases in the middle. The CDR3 is 13 residues long. Germline CDR1 is MNHNS and CDR2 is SASEGT. CDR3: CASSEQGSQPQHF. CDR3 coding DNA: TGTGCCAGCAGTGAACAGGGGTCACAGCCCCAGCATTTT.

The chain is built from TRBV5-5 and TRBJ2-1; D is tentatively TRBD1 or TRBD2 (6 bases each). Per the germline V gene, CDR1 is SGHKS and CDR2 is YYEKEE (reference sequence). V was trimmed by 0 bases and J by 6 bases, leaving 16 bases between them. The CDR3 covers 16 residues. The CDR3 DNA reads as TGTGCCAGCAGCTTGGGGGGGGCCCCCCGTGGCAATGAGCAGTTCTTC. Encoded protein: CASSLGGAPRGNEQFF.

This chain uses TRBV5-6 with TRBJ1-1, with 8 nucleotides matching TRBD1. Germline CDR1 SGHDT, CDR2 YYEEEE. V lost 6 bases, J lost 0 bases, and 7 bases stayed unmatched. The CDR3 runs to 15 residues. CDR3 bases: TGTGCCAGCAAGTTGGACAGGGCCATGAACACTGAAGCTTTCTTT. Its translation: CASKLDRAMNTEAFF.

The chain is built from TRBV18 and TRBJ2-1; 11 bases line up with TRBD2. Trimming at V came to 2 bases and at J to 6 bases, leaving 6 bases not matched to a gene. Germline CDR1 KGHSH, CDR2 LQKENI. CDR3 length: 16 amino acids. This CDR3 is CASSPTGTSGPNEQFF. For the CDR3, the DNA is TGTGCCAGCTCACCAACCGGGACTAGCGGCCCCAATGAGCAGTTCTTC.

This clone has a single count. The chain recombines TRBV9 with TRBJ2-5; D is undetermined. The germline V gene encodes CDR1 SGDLS and CDR2 YYNGEE. The CDR3 contains 15 residues. The V and J ends lost 0 bases and 0 bases respectively, with 9 bases between them. The CDR3 sequence is CASSVVGQYQETQYF. In DNA form, the CDR3 reads TGTGCCAGCAGCGTAGTGGGCCAGTACCAAGAGACCCAGTACTTC.

In DNA, the CDR3 is TGTGCCAGCAGCGAGGCATCGGCCAATACTTACGAGCAGTACTTC. Its translation is CASSEASANTYEQYF. The rearrangement uses TRBV14 and TRBJ2-7; D gene uncertain. Germline CDR1 SGHDN, CDR2 FVKESK. Between the trimmed V and J ends, which lost 5 bases and 4 bases, there was a span of 18 bases. The CDR3 covers 15 residues.